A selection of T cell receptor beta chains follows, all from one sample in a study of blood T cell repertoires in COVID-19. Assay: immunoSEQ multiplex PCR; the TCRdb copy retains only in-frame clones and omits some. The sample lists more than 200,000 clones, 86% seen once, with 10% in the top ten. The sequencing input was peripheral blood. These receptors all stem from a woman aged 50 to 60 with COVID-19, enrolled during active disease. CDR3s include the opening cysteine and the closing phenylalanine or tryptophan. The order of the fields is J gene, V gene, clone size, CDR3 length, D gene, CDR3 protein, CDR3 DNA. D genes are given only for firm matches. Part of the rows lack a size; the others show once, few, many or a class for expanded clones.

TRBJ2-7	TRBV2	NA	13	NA	CASSRGASYEQYF	TGTGCCAGCTCCCGGGGGGCCTCCTACGAGCAGTACTTC
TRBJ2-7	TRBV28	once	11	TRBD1	CASRTGSEQYF	TGTGCCAGCAGGACAGGGAGCGAGCAGTACTTC
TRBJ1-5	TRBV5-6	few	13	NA	CASSFERGQPQHF	TGTGCCAGCAGCTTTGAAAGGGGCCAGCCCCAGCATTTT
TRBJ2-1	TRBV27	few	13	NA	CASRSSPYNEQFF	TGTGCCAGTCGAAGTAGTCCCTACAATGAGCAGTTCTTC
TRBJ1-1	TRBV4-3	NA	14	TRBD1	CASSEQGEHTEAFF	TGCGCCAGCAGCGAACAGGGGGAGCACACTGAAGCTTTCTTT
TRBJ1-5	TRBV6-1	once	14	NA	CASSEARNNQPQHF	TGTGCCAGCAGTGAGGCCAGGAATAATCAGCCCCAGCATTTT
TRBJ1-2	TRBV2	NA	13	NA	CASSRDGVSGYTF	TGTGCCAGCTCGCGGGACGGTGTAAGTGGCTACACCTTC
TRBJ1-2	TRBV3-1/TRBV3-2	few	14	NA	CASSHRWTDEGYTF	TGTGCCAGCAGCCATAGGTGGACAGATGAAGGCTACACCTTC
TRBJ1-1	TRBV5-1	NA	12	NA	CASSRGGSEAFF	TGCGCCAGCAGCCGGGGAGGTTCTGAAGCTTTCTTT
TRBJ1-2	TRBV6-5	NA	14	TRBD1	CASSPDRGYYGYTF	TGTGCCAGCAGCCCCGACAGGGGCTACTATGGCTACACCTTC
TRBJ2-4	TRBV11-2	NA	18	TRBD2	CASSLSSGGFGEKNIQYF	TGTGCCAGCAGCTTAAGTTCGGGGGGTTTTGGGGAAAAAAACATTCAGTACTTC
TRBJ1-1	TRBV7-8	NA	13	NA	CASSNGQNTEAFF	TGTGCCAGCAGTAACGGACAGAACACTGAAGCTTTCTTT
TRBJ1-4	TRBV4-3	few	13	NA	CASSQEQREQLFF	TGCGCCAGCAGCCAAGAACAGAGGGAACAACTGTTTTTT
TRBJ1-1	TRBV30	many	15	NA	CAWTHRPPLNTEAFF	TGTGCCTGGACGCACAGACCACCCTTGAACACTGAAGCTTTCTTT
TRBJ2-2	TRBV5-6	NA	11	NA	CASSEDGELFF	TGTGCCAGCAGCGAGGACGGGGAGCTGTTTTTT
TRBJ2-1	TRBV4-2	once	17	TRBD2	CASSRTKAGGTDTEQFF	TGTGCCAGCAGCCGAACCAAAGCGGGGGGAACGGACACTGAGCAGTTCTTC
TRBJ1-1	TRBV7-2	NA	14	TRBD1	CASSPGQGYTEAFF	TGTGCCAGCAGCCCAGGACAGGGATACACTGAAGCTTTCTTT
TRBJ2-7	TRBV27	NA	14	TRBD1	CASMRGQGSYEQYF	TGTGCCAGCATGCGAGGACAGGGATCCTACGAGCAGTACTTC